The rows below give T cell receptor beta chains drawn from one sample of a study of shared clonotypes between healthy human individuals. Data came from immunoSEQ multiplex PCR; TCRdb stores just in-frame clones and leaves some out. The table has roughly 1 million clones, more than 65% seen once. What was sequenced was memory CD4+ T cells sorted from blood. These TCRs come from a man aged 18 to 30 in good health. CDR3s include the opening cysteine and the closing phenylalanine or tryptophan. D genes are given only for firm matches. A row's size may be missing; if present it is once, few, many or a size class.

v_call,d_call,j_call,clone_size,cdr3_nt,cdr3_aa
TRBV7-9,.,TRBJ2-3,.,TGTGCCAGCAGCTTAGGCCTCACAGATACGCAGTATTTT,CASSLGLTDTQYF
TRBV7-9,TRBD1,TRBJ2-7,.,TGTGCCGGACTGACAGGGAACAACGAGCAGTACTTC,CAGLTGNNEQYF
TRBV19,.,TRBJ1-1,once,TGTGCCAGTAGTATAGATACGGGGGCATGGAGAGAAGCTTTCTTT,CASSIDTGAWREAFF
TRBV4-3,.,TRBJ2-1,.,TGCGCCAGCAGCCATCAAGCGTATGACAATGAGCAGTTCTTC,CASSHQAYDNEQFF
TRBV15,.,TRBJ1-5,.,TGTGCCACCAGCAGTCCAGACCGGGACCAACTTACCCAGCATTTT,CATSSPDRDQLTQHF
TRBV9,TRBD2,TRBJ2-1,.,TGTGCCAGCAGCGCAACCGGGACTAGCGTCGATGAGCAGTTCTTC,CASSATGTSVDEQFF
TRBV5-6,.,TRBJ1-1,.,TGTGCCAGCAGCTTGGTTCAGGCTATGAACACTGAAGCTTTCTTT,CASSLVQAMNTEAFF
TRBV28,.,TRBJ1-2,.,TGTGCCAGCAGTTTTCGTTTTAAATTGGGAGACGGCTACACCTTC,CASSFRFKLGDGYTF
TRBV19,.,TRBJ1-1,.,TGTGCCAGTAGTATAGATAAAGGCAGCGGATGGAACACTGAAGCTTTCTTT,CASSIDKGSGWNTEAFF
TRBV9,TRBD1,TRBJ1-3,.,TGTGCCAGCAGCGTAGGCGGGACAGCCTCTGGAAACACCATATATTTT,CASSVGGTASGNTIYF
TRBV5-6,TRBD1,TRBJ2-1,.,TGTGCCAGCAGCTCGTACATCGAATGGGGACAGGGGTTGTTCTTC,CASSSYIEWGQGLFF
TRBV5-1,.,TRBJ2-4,once,TGCGCCAGCAGCTTGGTCCCCGACTTAAACATTCAGTACTTC,CASSLVPDLNIQYF
TRBV7-9,.,TRBJ1-2,.,TGTGCCAGCAGCTTCATAATACGGACAAGGGGGGGCTATGGCTACACCTTC,CASSFIIRTRGGYGYTF
TRBV2,TRBD1,TRBJ1-4,.,TGTGCCAGCAGGAGGGACAGGGTAATGTCTAATGAAAAACTGTTTTTT,CASRRDRVMSNEKLFF
TRBV5-1,.,TRBJ1-2,once,TGCGCCAGCAGCTTGGAACCGACGAACTATGGCTACACCTTC,CASSLEPTNYGYTF
TRBV19,.,TRBJ2-1,.,TGTGCCAGTAGTGACACCGGGACTGGGGCCTACAATGAGCAGTTCTTC,CASSDTGTGAYNEQFF
TRBV4-1,TRBD2,TRBJ2-1,once,TGCGCCAGCAGCCAGGGACTAGAACCGTTCTTC,CASSQGLEPFF
TRBV6-5,.,TRBJ2-5,.,TGTGCCACCTCGACAGGAGGGGTAGAGACCCAGTACTTC,CATSTGGVETQYF
TRBV6-5,TRBD1,TRBJ1-2,.,TGTGCCAGCAGTTCAGGGACAGCCAGGGGCTACACCTTC,CASSSGTARGYTF
TRBV6-1,TRBD2,TRBJ2-7,.,TGTGCCAGCAGTGAGTTTAGCGGGACGTCCTACGAGCAGTACTTC,CASSEFSGTSYEQYF
TRBV2,TRBD1,TRBJ1-2,.,TGTGCCAGCAGGGACAGGGGCCGGTATGGCTACACCTTC,CASRDRGRYGYTF
TRBV6-1,.,TRBJ1-2,.,TGTGCCAGCAGTGAAGGTTTCGGCCATGGCTACACCTTC,CASSEGFGHGYTF
TRBV10-3,.,TRBJ1-2,few,TGTGCCATCAGCGCGACGACAGGTGTCTATGGCTACACCTTC,CAISATTGVYGYTF
TRBV11-1,.,TRBJ2-3,few,TGTGCCAGCAGCTTAGGCCCGAGCGCAGATACGCAGTATTTT,CASSLGPSADTQYF
TRBV2,TRBD1,TRBJ2-7,once,TGTGCCAGCAGCAGGACAGGGGCCGGCGTCTACGAGCAGTACTTC,CASSRTGAGVYEQYF
TRBV2,.,TRBJ2-2,.,TGTGCCAGCAGTGAAAAAGGAGCGAGGACCGGGGAGCTGTTTTTT,CASSEKGARTGELFF
TRBV19,.,TRBJ2-1,.,TGTGCCAGTAGTATCTACACGGGCATTAGCGGAGGATGGAATGAGCAGTTCTTC,CASSIYTGISGGWNEQFF
TRBV12-5,.,TRBJ2-7,.,TGTGCTAGTGGTTTGGTGTCGGCAGGGGTCTCCTACGAGCAGTACTTC,CASGLVSAGVSYEQYF
TRBV21-1,.,TRBJ1-3,.,TGTGCCAGCAGCAAAGCGGGATTCTGCAACTCTGGAAACACCATATATTTT,CASSKAGFCNSGNTIYF
TRBV6-1,TRBD1,TRBJ1-5,.,TGTGCCAGCAGTGTCCCGACAGGGTCGAGCAATCAGCCCCAGCATTTT,CASSVPTGSSNQPQHF
TRBV7-9,.,TRBJ2-7,.,TGTGCCAGCAGCTTAAACTCCTACGAGCAGTACTTC,CASSLNSYEQYF
TRBV30,.,TRBJ1-1,few,TGTGCCTGGATGGTTGGGGCAGGTCCTATGAACACTGAAGCTTTCTTT,CAWMVGAGPMNTEAFF
TRBV20-1,.,TRBJ2-3,once,TGCAGCGGGTGGGGGTCGGATACGCAGTATTTT,CSGWGSDTQYF
TRBV11-2,TRBD2,TRBJ2-1,.,TGTGCCAGCAGCTCTAGCGGGAGTAACAATGAGCAGTTCTTC,CASSSSGSNNEQFF
TRBV4-1,.,TRBJ2-3,.,TGCGCCAGCAGCCAGGTATACACAGATACGCAGTATTTT,CASSQVYTDTQYF
TRBV6-5,.,TRBJ2-7,.,TGTGCCAGCGGAATCAGCGAGCAGTACTTC,CASGISEQYF
TRBV2,.,TRBJ2-5,few,TGTGCCAGCAGTGCACGGCGGGGCGAGACCCAGTACTTC,CASSARRGETQYF
TRBV6-5,.,TRBJ1-3,.,TGTGCCAGCACTCTCCTGGGAGGGACTGGAAACACCATATATTTT,CASTLLGGTGNTIYF
TRBV5-1,TRBD2,TRBJ2-3,few,TGCGCCAGCAGCACTCTAGCGGGGGGGCCAGATACGCAGTATTTT,CASSTLAGGPDTQYF
TRBV7-2,TRBD2,TRBJ2-2,.,TGTGCCAGCAGACCCGGACTAGCCTCGAACACCGGGGAGCTGTTTTTT,CASRPGLASNTGELFF
TRBV19,TRBD1,TRBJ1-2,many,TGTGCCAGTAGCCAACAGGGGGCAAACTATGGCTACACCTTC,CASSQQGANYGYTF
TRBV30,.,TRBJ1-2,.,TGTGCCTGGAGTGACCCGACGCGCAGTGATGGCTACACCTTC,CAWSDPTRSDGYTF
TRBV30,.,TRBJ1-2,.,TGTGCCTGCCGGGGCGACGGAAACTATGGCTACACCTTC,CACRGDGNYGYTF
TRBV5-6,.,TRBJ2-7,.,TGTGCCAGCAGCCCCCGGGTAGGGAATGGCTACGAGCAGTACTTC,CASSPRVGNGYEQYF
TRBV29-1,.,TRBJ1-4,.,TGCAGCGCCAGAGAACACCCAACTAATGAAAAACTGTTTTTT,CSAREHPTNEKLFF
TRBV7-9,.,TRBJ2-3,.,TGTGCCAGCAGCTTAGCCATCACAGATACGCAGTATTTT,CASSLAITDTQYF
TRBV28,TRBD2,TRBJ2-7,.,TGTGCCAGCAGCTCCCAACTAGCGGGAGGACGCGAGCAGTACTTC,CASSSQLAGGREQYF
TRBV19,TRBD2,TRBJ2-3,.,TGTGCCAGTAGTATGTCCCAGCGGGAAGGTAGGGATACGCAGTATTTT,CASSMSQREGRDTQYF
TRBV9,TRBD2,TRBJ2-2,.,TGTGCCAGCAGCGTAGGGACTAGTTGGTCCCCGACCGGGGAGCTGTTTTTT,CASSVGTSWSPTGELFF
TRBV19,.,TRBJ1-1,.,TGTGCCAGTAGTAAAGGTCCAGGCACTGAAGCTTTCTTT,CASSKGPGTEAFF
TRBV7-2,TRBD2,TRBJ2-3,few,TGTGCCAGCAGCTCTGGGACTAGCGGGACCACGCAGTATTTT,CASSSGTSGTTQYF
TRBV30,.,TRBJ1-1,.,TGTGCCTGGATGAGGTGGACTGAAGCTTTCTTT,CAWMRWTEAFF
TRBV19,.,TRBJ2-7,.,TGTGCCAGTAGTATAGGGGTCATGTCGGGCGAGCAGTACTTC,CASSIGVMSGEQYF